The sample holds one count of the clone carrying this T cell receptor beta chain. Since all of the isolated RNA was reverse transcribed, expressed TCRB transcripts were what got sequenced. Assay used: immunoSEQ multiplex PCR; TCRdb lists only in-frame clones, some missing. Of 450,000 to 600,000 clones detected, 25% to 35% appear once; the ten largest clones hold about 0.065%. This specimen belongs to a study of beta chain features in type 1 diabetes. The sample taken for sequencing was naive CD4+ T cells from blood. The TCR sequence derives from a man between 18 and 29 years old in good health.

The DNA for the CDR3 is TGCGCCAGCAGCCCTTTTGGCAGCGCCAGCACAGATACGCAGTATTTT. This sequence encodes CASSPFGSASTDTQYF. This chain links TRBV5-1 with TRBJ2-3; D is unclear. Germline CDR1 SGHRS, CDR2 YFSETQ. The germline V and J ends were trimmed by 4 bases and 0 bases, with 15 bases remaining between them. CDR3 length: 16 residues.